The 23 T cell receptor beta chains in this list originate from one sample, sequenced in a study of metastatic and nonmetastatic thyroid tumors. Via MiXCR, TCRdb re-called the PCR reads. The sample lists 30,000 to 40,000 clones, roughly 22% occurring once. No patient received treatment before thyroid surgery. The specimen was tumor tissue. These receptors were collected from a male donor with papillary thyroid cancer or a benign thyroid nodule (not recorded which). Some clones in this sample may be carry-over from other donors' samples.

Judged by abundance, this clone is medium-sized (0.01 to 0.1%). The chain carries TRBV19 and TRBJ2-1; D is ambiguous. CDR3 length: 14 amino acids. Germline CDR1 LNHDA, CDR2 SQIVND (reference sequence). V dropped 6 bases and J dropped 5 bases, with 14 bases sitting between them. The CDR3: CASRGGTRNNEQFF. The CDR3, as DNA: TGTGCCAGTAGAGGCGGTACACGGAACAATGAGCAGTTCTTC.

This clone was observed many times. This sequence joins TRBV6-4 and TRBJ2-3, with 9 bases lining up with TRBD2. The V gene's germline CDR1 is MRHNA and CDR2 SNTAGT. This CDR3 spans 15 amino acids. V shed 4 bases, J shed 4 bases, and the junction held 6 bases outside the gene matches. CDR3 nucleotides: TGTGCCAGCAGTGCGACTAGCGGTTTTGCAGATACGCAGTATTTT. Encoded protein: CASSATSGFADTQYF.

This clone rates as medium-sized (0.01 to 0.1%). This chain links TRBV20-1 with TRBJ2-7; weak D call: TRBD2 (5 bases). Germline CDR1 is DFQATT and CDR2 is SNEGSKA (reference sequence). CDR3 length equals 14 residues. Trimming stripped 0 bases from V and 4 bases from J, with 13 bases between. CDR3 in DNA: TGCAGTGCTAGAGATTTGGAGGTCGGGTACGAGCAGTACTTC. It translates to CSARDLEVGYEQYF.

This clone was observed a single time. The chain carries TRBV5-1 and TRBJ2-7; no firm D call. V shed 0 bases and J shed 2 bases, with 18 bases lying between them. The germline gives CDR1 SGHRS, CDR2 YFSETQ. This CDR3 spans 17 amino acids. The CDR3 protein is CASSLGSSLAVPYEQYF. CDR3 DNA sequence: TGCGCCAGCAGCTTGGGGTCCTCATTGGCAGTCCCCTACGAGCAGTACTTC.

CDR3 residues: CAWSGGLAISYEQYF. Here the CDR3 DNA reads TGTGCCTGGAGTGGTGGTCTAGCGATCTCCTACGAGCAGTACTTC. The rearrangement uses TRBV30 and TRBJ2-7; a weak D match, TRBD2 (6 bases). The CDR3 loop spans 15 amino acids. Trimming took off 1 base at V and 0 bases at J, with 13 bases between the two ends. Germline assignment: CDR1 GTSNPN and CDR2 SVGIG (reference sequence). The full variable domain, with the rest looked up from reference TRBV30 and TRBJ2-7, is SQTIHQWPATLVQPVGSPLSLECTVEGTSNPNLYWYRQAAGRGLQLLFYSVGIGQISSEVPQNLSASRPQDRQFILSSKKLLLSDSGFYLCAWSGGLAISYEQYFGPGTRLTVT.

In its sample, this clone was seen many times. The gene calls are TRBV6-4 and TRBJ1-5, with a tentative D call TRBD1 (6 bases). V was trimmed by 6 bases and J by 7 bases, leaving 16 bases between them. This CDR3 spans 14 amino acids. CDR1 and CDR2 from the germline V gene are MRHNA and SNTAGT. The CDR3 nucleotides read TGTGCCAGCAGGAGAGAACAGGGTAAGCAGCCCCAGCATTTT. Protein sequence: CASRREQGKQPQHF.

Many counts were recorded for this clone. This may stem from a read error, because a much larger clone lies one nucleotide away. The rearrangement joins TRBV28 to TRBJ2-5, with a weak D call TRBD1 (6 bases). Germline V gene data show CDR1 as MDHEN and CDR2 as SYDVKM. This CDR3 contains 14 residues. CDR3 coding DNA: TGTGCCAGCACCCTGACAGGTTTCCGAGAGGCCCAGTACTTC. Translating gives CASTLTGFREAQYF.

This clone showed up many times. The chain employs TRBV11-2 and TRBJ2-5, with 12 bases aligning to TRBD1. Germline-derived CDR1 and CDR2 are SGHAT and FQNNGV. The CDR3 is 16 amino acids. J lost 5 bases, V lost 5 bases, and 9 bases had no gene match. In DNA, the CDR3 is TGTGCCAGCAGCCGTGGTTTAGGGACAGGGGGCGAGACCCAGTACTTC. Its translation is CASSRGLGTGGETQYF.

This clone was counted between two and nine times. The gene calls are TRBV6-2 or TRBV6-3 and TRBJ2-5, with a weak D call TRBD2 (6 bases). The V and J ends lost 7 bases and 1 base respectively, with 10 bases between them. This CDR3 is 13 amino acids long. Germline V gene sequence: CDR1 MNHEY, CDR2 SVGEGT. The CDR3 nucleotides are TGTGCCAGCACTGGACTATTCCAAGAGACCCAGTACTTC. This encodes CASTGLFQETQYF.

The sample holds many counts of this clone. This rearrangement joins TRBV7-2 to TRBJ1-3, with a weak D call TRBD1 (6 bases). CDR3 length: 14 residues. Per the germline V gene, CDR1 is SGHTA and CDR2 is FQGNSA. V lost 8 bases and J lost 2, with 13 bases in between. CDR3 amino acids: CASSNTGTGNTIYF. Written as DNA, the CDR3 is TGTGCCAGCTCAAATACAGGGACTGGAAACACCATATATTTT.

The chain uses TRBV6-1 and TRBJ2-7, with D possibly called TRBD1 or TRBD2 (5 bases each). Per the germline V gene, CDR1 is MNHNS and CDR2 is SASEGT. There are 13 residues in the CDR3. The ends were cut back, 8 bases at V and 1 base at J, with 12 bases in the middle. Here the CDR3 DNA reads TGTGCCAGCTCGGTGGGGGAATCCTACGAGCAGTACTTC. Its translation: CASSVGESYEQYF.

The chain links TRBV20-1 to TRBJ2-4, with a weak D call TRBD2 (6 bases). Germline-derived CDR1 and CDR2 are DFQATT and SNEGSKA (reference sequence). There are 11 residues in the CDR3. V was cut by 1 base and J by 11 bases, with 9 bases left in between. The CDR3 loop reads CSARGLEVQYF. The CDR3 coding sequence is TGCAGTGCTAGAGGACTAGAGGTTCAGTACTTC.

This clone was found a few times. A much larger clonotype is one base distant, so this may be a read error. As the CDR3 is not closed by the conserved phenylalanine or tryptophan, this likely results from a read error. In the same sample, other DNA sequences code for this CDR3. The rearrangement links TRBV6-2 or TRBV6-3 to TRBJ1-5; 8 positions agree with TRBD1. The germline V gene has CDR1 MNHEY and CDR2 SVGEGT. J was trimmed by 5 bases and V by 5 bases; bases with no gene match: 5. CDR3 length: 14 residues. The CDR3 DNA reads as TGTGCCAGCAGTCAATCAGGGGGCTATCAGCCCCAGCATTCC. This encodes CASSQSGGYQPQHS.

Remarks on this clone: A much larger clone sits a single nucleotide away, making a read error possible. The rearrangement links TRBV6-1 to TRBJ1-4; TRBD1 is a possible D gene (6 bases). CDR3 length: 14 amino acids. V was clipped by 6 bases and J by 5 bases, with 13 bases between them. Germline lookup yields CDR1 MNHNS and CDR2 SASEGT. The DNA of the CDR3 is TGTGCCAGCAGCCCAGGACAGATGAATGAAAAACTGTTTTTT. Translating gives CASSPGQMNEKLFF.

The V call is TRBV28, the J call TRBJ2-1; 8 nucleotides align to TRBD2. V gave up 7 bases and J gave up 7 bases; unmatched junction bases: 12. The CDR3 is 15 residues long. In germline, CDR1 is MDHEN, CDR2 SYDVKM. The CDR3 coding sequence is TGTGCCAGCACCATGGGGACTAGAGGGAGGAATGAGCAGTTCTTC. Amino acid sequence: CASTMGTRGRNEQFF. The entire variable domain, with the rest obtained from reference TRBV28 and TRBJ2-1, is as follows: DVKVTQSSRYLVKRTGEKVFLECVQDMDHENMFWYRQDPGLGLRLIYFSYDVKMKEKGDIPEGYSVSREKKERFSLILESASTNQTSMYLCASTMGTRGRNEQFFGPGTRLTVL.

This chain uses TRBV15 with TRBJ1-5; unclear D gene. The CDR3 totals 13 residues. Germline V lookup: CDR1 LNHNV, CDR2 YYDKDF (reference sequence). V was pared by 7 bases and J by 4 bases, with 11 bases between. CDR3: CATTLGKNQPQHF. In nucleotides, the CDR3 is TGTGCCACCACCCTCGGCAAAAATCAGCCCCAGCATTTT.

This clone was observed many times. The chain recombines TRBV3-1 with TRBJ2-7; D not resolved. The germline V gene has CDR1 LGHDT and CDR2 YNNKEL (reference sequence). V lost 4 bases, J lost 2 bases, and 12 bases lay in between. The CDR3 loop spans 14 amino acids. The DNA of the CDR3 is TGTGCCAGCAGCCCGGACCTGACGGCCTACGAGCAGTACTTC. Translation: CASSPDLTAYEQYF.

Remarks on this clone: The CDR3 carries no conserved terminal phenylalanine or tryptophan, so it likely arises from a read error. The chain has TRBV27 and TRBJ2-7; no definite D call. CDR3 length equals 13 residues. V was pared by 5 bases and J by 6 bases, with 14 bases between. CDR1 MNHEY and CDR2 SMNVEV come from the germline V gene (reference sequence). CDR3 coding DNA: TGTGCCAGCAGTGCTGGCCTTTCCATCGAGCAGTACTCC. The encoded protein is CASSAGLSIEQYS.

There are many counts of this clone. Possible read error: a much larger clone is one base away. Other DNA variants within this sample encode the same CDR3. The chain combines TRBV30 with TRBJ2-1; unclear D gene. The CDR3 has 12 residues. Germline CDR1 reads GTSNPN; CDR2 reads SVGIG (reference sequence). The CDR3 DNA reads TGCGCCTGGAGTGTGCAGTTCAATGAGCAGTTCTTC. This encodes CAWSVQFNEQFF.

This sequence joins TRBV20-1 and TRBJ2-1, with D unresolved. The V and J ends lost 5 bases and 7 bases respectively, with 9 bases between them. The CDR3 loop spans 11 amino acids. Germline CDR1 DFQATT, CDR2 SNEGSKA (reference sequence). This CDR3 reads CSAGPFNEQFF. The CDR3 region has the DNA TGCAGTGCTGGCCCCTTTAATGAGCAGTTCTTC.

This clone is classed as medium-sized. This chain uses TRBV12-3 or TRBV12-4 with TRBJ2-7; TRBD2 agrees at 10 bases. With V trimmed by 6 bases and J by 6 bases, 8 bases remained unmatched. The CDR3 covers 14 residues. The CDR3 sequence is CASRASSGSREQYF. CDR3 sequence (DNA): TGTGCCAGCAGGGCATCTAGCGGGAGTCGCGAGCAGTACTTC.

This clone was seen only a few times. A much larger clone differs from this one at a single base, so this may be a read error. The rearrangement links TRBV12-3 or TRBV12-4 to TRBJ2-7; D is uncertain. The CDR3 extends over 11 amino acids. V was pared by 6 bases and J by 6 bases, with 9 bases between. CDR3 in DNA: TGTGCCAGCAGAATAGCTAGCGAGCAGTACTTC. It yields the protein CASRIASEQYF.

The V call is TRBV15, the J call TRBJ2-3; 13 positions match TRBD2. V lost 4 bases, J lost 2 bases, and 3 bases stayed unmatched. The V gene's germline CDR1 is LNHNV and CDR2 YYDKDF (reference sequence). The CDR3 covers 16 residues. The CDR3 spells CATSKLAGGPTDTQYF. The CDR3 DNA sequence: TGTGCCACCAGCAAACTAGCGGGAGGGCCCACAGATACGCAGTATTTT.